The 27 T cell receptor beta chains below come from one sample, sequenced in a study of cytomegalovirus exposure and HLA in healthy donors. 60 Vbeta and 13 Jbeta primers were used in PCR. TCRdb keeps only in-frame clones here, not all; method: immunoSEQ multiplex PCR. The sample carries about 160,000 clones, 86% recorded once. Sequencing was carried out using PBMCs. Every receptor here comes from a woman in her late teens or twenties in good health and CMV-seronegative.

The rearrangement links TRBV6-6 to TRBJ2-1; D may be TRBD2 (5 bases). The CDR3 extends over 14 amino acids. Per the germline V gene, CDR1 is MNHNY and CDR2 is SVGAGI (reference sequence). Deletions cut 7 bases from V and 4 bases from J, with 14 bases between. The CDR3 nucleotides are TGTGCCAGCACCCTGGGCGGGCAGTACAATGAGCAGTTCTTC. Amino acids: CASTLGGQYNEQFF.

CDR3 protein: CSVELVQGVTKTQYF. The CDR3 DNA sequence: TGCAGCGTTGAGTTGGTACAGGGGGTTACAAAGACCCAGTACTTC. J is TRBJ2-5 and V is TRBV29-1; the match to TRBD1 covers 8 bases. The CDR3 length is 15 residues. In germline, CDR1 is SQVTM, CDR2 ANQGSEA. V dropped 3 bases and J dropped 6; count of bases not matched to a gene: 12.

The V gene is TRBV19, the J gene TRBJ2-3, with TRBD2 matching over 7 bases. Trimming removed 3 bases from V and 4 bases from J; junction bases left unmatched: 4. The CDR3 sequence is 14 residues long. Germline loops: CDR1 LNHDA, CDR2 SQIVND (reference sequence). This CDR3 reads CASSIEGGPDTQYF. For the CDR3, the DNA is TGTGCCAGTAGTATTGAGGGAGGGCCAGATACGCAGTATTTT. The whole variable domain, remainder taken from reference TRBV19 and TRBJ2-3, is DGGITQSPKYLFRKEGQNVTLSCEQNLNHDAMYWYRQDPGQGLRLIYYSQIVNDFQKGDIAEGYSVSREKKESFPLTVTSAQKNPTAFYLCASSIEGGPDTQYFGPGTRLTVL.

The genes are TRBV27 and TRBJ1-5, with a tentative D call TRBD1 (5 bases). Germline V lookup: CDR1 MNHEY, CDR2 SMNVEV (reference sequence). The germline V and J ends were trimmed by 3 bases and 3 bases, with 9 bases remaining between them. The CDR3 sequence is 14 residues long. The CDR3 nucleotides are TGTGCCAGCAGTTTGCGGACACCCAATCAGCCCCAGCATTTT. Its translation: CASSLRTPNQPQHF.

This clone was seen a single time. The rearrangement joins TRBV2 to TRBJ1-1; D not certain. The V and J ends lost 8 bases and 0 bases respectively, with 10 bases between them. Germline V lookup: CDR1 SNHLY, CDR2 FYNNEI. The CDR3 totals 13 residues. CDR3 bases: TGTGCCAGCGAGAGGGTGGTGAACACTGAAGCTTTCTTT. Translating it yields CASERVVNTEAFF.

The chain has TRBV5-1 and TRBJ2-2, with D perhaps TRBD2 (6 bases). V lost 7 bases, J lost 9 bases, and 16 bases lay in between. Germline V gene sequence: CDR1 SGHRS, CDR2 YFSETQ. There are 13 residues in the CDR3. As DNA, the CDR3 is TGCGCCAGCGGACTAACAGAACTTAGGGAGCTGTTTTTT. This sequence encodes CASGLTELRELFF.

The CDR3 reads CASSFDFLENGPLHF. Written as DNA, the CDR3 is TGTGCCAGCAGCTTCGACTTTCTTGAAAATGGACCCCTCCACTTT. The chain is built from TRBV7-9 and TRBJ1-6; D call uncertain. Trimming took 3 bases from V and 12 from J, leaving 18 bases between them. The CDR3 is 15 amino acids. Germline-derived CDR1 and CDR2 are SEHNR and FQNEAQ (reference sequence).

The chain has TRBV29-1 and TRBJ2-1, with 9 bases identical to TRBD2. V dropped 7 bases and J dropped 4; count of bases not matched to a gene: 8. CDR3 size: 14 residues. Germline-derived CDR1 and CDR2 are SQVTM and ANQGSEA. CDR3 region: CSARASGNYNEQFF. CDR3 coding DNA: TGCAGCGCCCGTGCTAGCGGGAATTACAATGAGCAGTTCTTC.

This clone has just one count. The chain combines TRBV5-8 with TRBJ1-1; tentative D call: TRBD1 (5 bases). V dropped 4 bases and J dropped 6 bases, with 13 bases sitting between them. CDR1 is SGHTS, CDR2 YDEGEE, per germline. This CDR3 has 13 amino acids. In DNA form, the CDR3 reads TGTGCCAGCAGCCCCAGGGTTAACTCTGAAGCTTTCTTT. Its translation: CASSPRVNSEAFF.

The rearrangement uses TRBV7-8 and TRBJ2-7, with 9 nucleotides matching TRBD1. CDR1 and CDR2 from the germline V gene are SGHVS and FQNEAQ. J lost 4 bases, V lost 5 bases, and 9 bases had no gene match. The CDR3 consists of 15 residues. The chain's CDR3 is CASSLGQGLGYEQYF. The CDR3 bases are TGTGCCAGCAGCCTGGGACAGGGACTGGGGTACGAGCAGTACTTC. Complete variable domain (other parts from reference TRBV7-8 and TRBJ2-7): GAGVSQSPRYKVAKRGQDVALRCDPISGHVSLFWYQQALGQGPEFLTYFQNEAQLDKSGLPSDRFFAERPEGSVSTLKIQRTQQEDSAVYLCASSLGQGLGYEQYFGPGTRLTVT.

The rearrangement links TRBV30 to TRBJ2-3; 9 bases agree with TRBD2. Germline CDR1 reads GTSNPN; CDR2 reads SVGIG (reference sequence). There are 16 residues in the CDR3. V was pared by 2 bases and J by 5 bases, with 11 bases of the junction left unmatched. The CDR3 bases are TGTGCCTGGAGTTCGGGTAGCGGGAGTGAAGGAGATACGCAGTATTTT. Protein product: CAWSSGSGSEGDTQYF.

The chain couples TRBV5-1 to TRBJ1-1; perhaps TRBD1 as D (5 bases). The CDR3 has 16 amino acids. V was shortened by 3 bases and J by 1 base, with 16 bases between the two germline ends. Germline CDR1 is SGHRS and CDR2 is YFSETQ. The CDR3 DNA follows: TGCGCCAGCAGCTCGCTGGGGCTTGGTAGGAACACTGAAGCTTTCTTT. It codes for CASSSLGLGRNTEAFF.

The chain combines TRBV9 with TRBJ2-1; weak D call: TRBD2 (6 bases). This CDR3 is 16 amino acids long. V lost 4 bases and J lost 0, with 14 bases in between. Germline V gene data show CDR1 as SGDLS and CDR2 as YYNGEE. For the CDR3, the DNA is TGTGCCAGCAGCCCCCGTAGCGGCTCCTCCTACAATGAGCAGTTCTTC. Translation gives CASSPRSGSSYNEQFF. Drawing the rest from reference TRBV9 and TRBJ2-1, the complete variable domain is DSGVTQTPKHLITATGQRVTLRCSPRSGDLSVYWYQQSLDQGLQFLIQYYNGEERAKGNILERFSAQQFPDLHSELNLSSLELGDSALYFCASSPRSGSSYNEQFFGPGTRLTVL.

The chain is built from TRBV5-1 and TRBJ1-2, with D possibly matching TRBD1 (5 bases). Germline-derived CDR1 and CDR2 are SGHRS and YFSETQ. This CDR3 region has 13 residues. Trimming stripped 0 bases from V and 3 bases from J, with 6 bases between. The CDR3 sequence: CASSLEGDYGYTF. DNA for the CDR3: TGCGCCAGCAGCTTGGAAGGGGACTATGGCTACACCTTC. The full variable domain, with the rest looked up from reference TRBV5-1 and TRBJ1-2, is KAGVTQTPRYLIKTRGQQVTLSCSPISGHRSVSWYQQTPGQGLQFLFEYFSETQRNKGNFPGRFSGRQFSNSRSEMNVSTLELGDSALYLCASSLEGDYGYTFGSGTRLTVV.

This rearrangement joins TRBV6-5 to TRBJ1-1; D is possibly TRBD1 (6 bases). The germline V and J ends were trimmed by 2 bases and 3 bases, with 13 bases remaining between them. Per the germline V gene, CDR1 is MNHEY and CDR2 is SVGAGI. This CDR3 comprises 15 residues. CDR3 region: CASSYEPTGDTEAFF. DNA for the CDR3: TGTGCCAGCAGTTACGAACCGACAGGAGACACTGAAGCTTTCTTT.

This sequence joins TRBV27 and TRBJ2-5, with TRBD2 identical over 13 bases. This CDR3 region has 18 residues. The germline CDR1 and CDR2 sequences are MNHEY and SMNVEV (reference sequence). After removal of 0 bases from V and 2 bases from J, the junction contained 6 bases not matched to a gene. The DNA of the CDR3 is TGTGCCAGCAGTTTATCCTTTTGGACTAGCGGGGGACAAGAGACCCAGTACTTC. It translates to CASSLSFWTSGGQETQYF.

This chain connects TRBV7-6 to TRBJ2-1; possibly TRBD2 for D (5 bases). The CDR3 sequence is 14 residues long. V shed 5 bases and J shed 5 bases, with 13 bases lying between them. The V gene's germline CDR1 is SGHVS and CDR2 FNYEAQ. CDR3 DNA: TGTGCCAGCAGCCCCGACTATGCCCACAATGAGCAGTTCTTC. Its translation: CASSPDYAHNEQFF. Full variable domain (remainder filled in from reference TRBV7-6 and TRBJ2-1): GAGVSQSPRYKVTKRGQDVALRCDPISGHVSLYWYRQALGQGPEFLTYFNYEAQQDKSGLPNDRFSAERPEGSISTLTIQRTEQRDSAMYRCASSPDYAHNEQFFGPGTRLTVL.

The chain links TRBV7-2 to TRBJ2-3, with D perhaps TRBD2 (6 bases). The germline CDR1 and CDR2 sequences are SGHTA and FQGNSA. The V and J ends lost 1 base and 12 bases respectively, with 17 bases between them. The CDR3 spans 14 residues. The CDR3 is CASSLVLTGGTQYF. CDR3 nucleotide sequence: TGTGCCAGCAGCTTAGTTCTTACCGGGGGTACTCAGTATTTT.

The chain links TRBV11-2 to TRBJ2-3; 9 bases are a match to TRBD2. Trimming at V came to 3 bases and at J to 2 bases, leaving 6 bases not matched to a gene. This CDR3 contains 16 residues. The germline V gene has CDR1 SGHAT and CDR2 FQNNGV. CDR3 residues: CASSFRASGVTDTQYF. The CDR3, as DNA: TGTGCCAGCAGCTTCCGGGCTAGCGGGGTCACAGATACGCAGTATTTT.

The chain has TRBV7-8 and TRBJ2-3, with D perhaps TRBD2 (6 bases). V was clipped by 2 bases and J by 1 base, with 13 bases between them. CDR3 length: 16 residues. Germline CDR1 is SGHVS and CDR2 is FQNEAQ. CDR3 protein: CASSLPGLMGTDTQYF. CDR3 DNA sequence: TGTGCCAGCAGCTTACCTGGACTAATGGGCACAGATACGCAGTATTTT.

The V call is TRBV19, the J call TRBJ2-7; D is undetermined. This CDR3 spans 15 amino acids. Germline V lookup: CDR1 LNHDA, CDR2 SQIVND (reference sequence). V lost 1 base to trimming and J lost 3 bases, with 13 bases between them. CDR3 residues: CASSIGASGRYEQYF. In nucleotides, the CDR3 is TGTGCCAGTAGTATAGGGGCCTCAGGCCGCTACGAGCAGTACTTC.

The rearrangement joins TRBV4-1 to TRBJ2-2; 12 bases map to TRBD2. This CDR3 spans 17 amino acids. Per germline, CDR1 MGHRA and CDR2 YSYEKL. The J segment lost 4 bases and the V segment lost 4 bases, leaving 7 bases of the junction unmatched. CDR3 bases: TGCGCCAGCAGCCCACGACTAGCGGGAGATGTCACCGGGGAGCTGTTTTTT. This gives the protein CASSPRLAGDVTGELFF.

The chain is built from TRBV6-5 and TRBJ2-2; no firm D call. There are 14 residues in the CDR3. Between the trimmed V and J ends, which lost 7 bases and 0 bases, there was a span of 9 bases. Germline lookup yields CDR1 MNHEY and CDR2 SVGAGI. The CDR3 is CASTPLTNTGELFF. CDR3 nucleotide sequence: TGTGCCAGCACTCCACTAACGAACACCGGGGAGCTGTTTTTT.

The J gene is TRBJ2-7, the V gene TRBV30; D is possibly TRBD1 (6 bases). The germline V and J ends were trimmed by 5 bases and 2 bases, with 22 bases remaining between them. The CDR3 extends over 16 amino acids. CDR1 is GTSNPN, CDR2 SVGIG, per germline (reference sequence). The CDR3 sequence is CAWEPMGTPKPYEQYF. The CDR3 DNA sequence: TGTGCCTGGGAACCTATGGGGACACCAAAGCCCTACGAGCAGTACTTC.

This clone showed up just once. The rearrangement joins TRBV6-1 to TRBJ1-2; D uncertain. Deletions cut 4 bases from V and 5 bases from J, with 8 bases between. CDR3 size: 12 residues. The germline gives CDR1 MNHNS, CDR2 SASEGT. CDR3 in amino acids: CASSVRYYGYTF. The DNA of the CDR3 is TGTGCCAGCAGTGTACGGTATTATGGCTACACCTTC.

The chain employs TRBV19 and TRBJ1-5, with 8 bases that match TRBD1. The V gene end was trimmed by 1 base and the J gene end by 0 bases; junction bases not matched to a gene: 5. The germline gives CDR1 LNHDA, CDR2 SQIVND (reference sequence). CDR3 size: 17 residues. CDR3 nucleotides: TGTGCCAGTAGTATAGGGACAGGGATCGTTAGCAATCAGCCCCAGCATTTT. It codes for CASSIGTGIVSNQPQHF. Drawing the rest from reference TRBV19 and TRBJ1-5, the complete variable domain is DGGITQSPKYLFRKEGQNVTLSCEQNLNHDAMYWYRQDPGQGLRLIYYSQIVNDFQKGDIAEGYSVSREKKESFPLTVTSAQKNPTAFYLCASSIGTGIVSNQPQHFGDGTRLSIL.

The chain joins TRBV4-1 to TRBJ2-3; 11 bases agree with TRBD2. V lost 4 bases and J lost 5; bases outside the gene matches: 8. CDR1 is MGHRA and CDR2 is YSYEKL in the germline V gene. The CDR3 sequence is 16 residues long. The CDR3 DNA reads TGCGCCAGCAGCCTGGATAGCGGGGGGGCAGGAGATACGCAGTATTTT. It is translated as CASSLDSGGAGDTQYF.